This TCR beta chain was recorded in a study of monozygotic twins with inflammatory bowel disease. Notes on the study in general: IBD patients exhibited fewer clonotypes shared with other individuals than healthy twins, particularly with disease activity.

Every donor provided one blood sample measuring roughly 2.5 ml. Making each TCR library took 3,000 to 4,000 ng of total RNA. Following a re-call of the 5' RACE reads, TCRdb has one entry per CDR3 protein and lacks DNA. The sample totals approximately 400,000 distinct CDR3 sequences. Germline CDR1 is SGHAT and CDR2 is FQNNGV. The CDR3 extends over 15 amino acids. A note on this clonotype: Its antigen is undetermined.

The V gene is TRBV11-2, the J gene TRBJ2-7; TCRdb outputs TRBD1, but without DNA this stays unchecked. The receptor's source is a human donor with ulcerative colitis or Crohn's disease, or a healthy co-twin of an affected twin (not recorded which). Sequencing was performed on blood. CDR3 amino acids: CASSLKGGIDLGQYF.